This T cell receptor beta chain was found in a study of blood T cell repertoires in COVID-19 (dated by TCRdb to 2019 to 2021). Regarding the complete study: The collaborator samples originated in the United States, Italy and Spain and spanned the acute and convalescent phases of COVID-19. Subjects who had been exposed to COVID-19, were actively infected with it, or had recovered from it provided the deeply sampled blood TCRbeta repertoires that made up the dataset. The prospective study material was composed of cDNA or gDNA derived from T cells, B-cell-depleted T cells, or PBMCs. Nearly every sample came with metadata listing a de-identified subject ID, COVID-19 status, age in years and sex. Where available, HLA class I and class II types were obtained from metadata supplied by the sample provider rather than from assay-based typing. A freely available public database, intended as a resource for researchers studying the immune response to SARS-CoV-2, is where the repertoires were released. Samples were obtained from the ongoing ImmuneRACE study (first 160 participants) and from some 1,200 subjects provided by 6 global collaborators. What the authors observed across the whole study: The quantity of clinical and demographic metadata differed by source and by participant and was supplied without curation.

TCRbeta CDR3 regions were amplified from genomic DNA using the immunoSEQ Assay, a bias-controlled multiplex PCR. In the paper's pipeline: Nucleated cell counts per sample were estimated from amplification of reference gene primers within the assay. To quantify the absolute abundance of each unique TCRbeta CDR3 rearrangement, sequence reads were collapsed and filtered. Productive Simpson clonality was computed per sample as the square root of Simpson's diversity index over productive rearrangements. Sourced from immuneACCESS, this table was stored by TCRdb with only in-frame sequences that have V and J called. A share of the clones is absent; for the studies checked, an unresolved V gene accounts for under half, and the remainder has no known explanation. V, J and clone size reflect that table, while D and trimming were determined from the DNA. For this sample there are about 100,000 clones; almost 80% appear just once. Jointly, the top ten make up about 12% of the sample.

The collaborating institutions used their own protocols to collect whole blood in K2EDTA tubes. For TCRbeta analysis, collaborator samples were shipped as frozen whole blood, as isolated PBMCs, or as DNA extracted from either sample type. Taken from the germline V gene, the CDR1 and CDR2 loops are SQVTM and ANQGSEA. Trimming removed 6 bases from V and 6 bases from J; the gene matches leave 9 bases unexplained. The CDR3 has 14 amino acids, counting the end cysteine and phenylalanine. The kept DNA is CDR3 alone, 42 bases in frame from the first base. A word on this clone: Its antigen has not been determined. The record has no base qualities; no much larger clone is one base away.

This TCR was sampled from an older woman with acute or convalescent COVID-19. This chain is built from TRBV29-1 and TRBJ2-2, with TRBD1 matching 8 junction bases. The sample was peripheral blood. The DNA sequence is TGCAGCGTCGAAATCAGGGGGCGGCCCGGGGAGCTGTTTTTT. Translated, it reads CSVEIRGRPGELFF.